This T cell receptor (beta chain) comes out of a study of neoadjuvant anti-PD-1 for oral cavity cancer. Overall study context: Patients without progression got a fourth dose around day 43.

V shed 3 bases, J shed 6 bases, and the junction held 11 bases outside the gene matches. The germline V gene has CDR1 LNHDA and CDR2 SQIVND (reference sequence). This CDR3 region has 16 residues. Whole-study results and caveats: TCR analyses covered only a few patients per response group. After neoadjuvant nivolumab, PBMC T cell clonality was significantly higher in non-responders than responders.

The assay was immunoSEQ multiplex PCR, and TCRdb's table has in-frame clones only and misses some. The sample holds roughly 7,000 clones, 74% seen once. Worth noting for this clone: Its cognate antigen is unknown.

The TCR originated in a person aged 35-79 years with oral cavity squamous cell carcinoma. This sequence joins TRBV19 and TRBJ1-5; 7 nucleotides match TRBD1. This specimen was PBMCs, taken before nivolumab (anti-PD-1) treatment. The CDR3 DNA follows: TGTGCCAGTAGTATCGCCGCGGGGGACAGTCGTCAGCCCCAGCATTTT. Its protein product is CASSIAAGDSRQPQHF.